The source of this T cell receptor (beta chain) is a study of OX40 agonist ivuxolimab in advanced cancers. Background on the study: An agonistic human IgG2 monoclonal antibody against OX40 (CD134) was given. General study findings and limits: The study observed clonal expansion of CD4+ and CD8+ blood T cells by week 6 at 0.1 to 3.0 mg/kg.

CDR1 is SGHTA and CDR2 is FQGNSA in the germline V gene. V was pared by 5 bases and J by 7 bases, with 15 bases between. This CDR3 has 14 residues. On this clone itself: The antigen is not known.

Sequencing was performed with immunoSEQ multiplex PCR; in TCRdb, only in-frame clones are kept and a portion is missing. Here the sample spans tens of thousands of clones, more than 65% being singletons. The receptor's source is an adult with an advanced solid tumor such as melanoma, head and neck, liver or kidney cancer. V and J are TRBV7-2 and TRBJ2-1; no clear D gene. The specimen comprised CD4+ or CD8+ T cells sorted from blood, sampled in a trial of the OX40 agonist ivuxolimab. CDR3: CASSPQAGRNEQFF. The CDR3 coding sequence is TGTGCCAGCAGCCCCCAGGCCGGTCGGAATGAGCAGTTCTTC.